The 17 T cell receptor beta chains below all came from one sample that was sequenced in a study of a mutant IDH1 vaccine in newly diagnosed glioma. Sample time point: week 11, during vaccination. Vaccination used 300 ug of mutant IDH1 20-mer peptide per dose, with topical imiquimod. Assay: immunoSEQ multiplex PCR; the TCRdb copy retains only in-frame clones and omits some. The table lists tens of thousands of clones, about 78% of them singletons. These TCRs are of unknown antigen specificity. Sample: PBMCs, taken from a glioma patient whose treatment included an IDH1 peptide vaccine. These receptors were obtained from a man younger than 40 with glioma.

As regards this clone: This sample includes further DNA sequences coding for the same CDR3. This chain links TRBV29-1 with TRBJ1-2, with 8 bases fitting TRBD1. The CDR3 is 14 residues long. Germline CDR1 and CDR2: SQVTM and ANQGSEA. With 1 base clipped from V and 2 bases from J, the junction kept 3 bases outside the gene matches. The CDR3 region is CSVEGRGLNYGYTF. CDR3 in DNA: TGCAGCGTTGAAGGCAGGGGGCTCAACTATGGCTACACCTTC.

This sequence joins TRBV29-1 and TRBJ2-5; TRBD2 aligns across 8 bases. Trimming removed 6 bases from V and 6 bases from J; junction bases left unmatched: 6. The CDR3 sequence is 12 residues long. The germline gives CDR1 SQVTM, CDR2 ANQGSEA. CDR3 sequence reads: CSVGGAVKTQYF. Written as DNA, the CDR3 is TGCAGCGTCGGGGGGGCCGTGAAGACCCAGTACTTC.

The chain links TRBV10-1 to TRBJ1-6; no definite D call. Germline V gene data show CDR1 as WNHNN and CDR2 as SYGVQD (reference sequence). Trimming removed 6 bases at V and 4 bases at J, with 4 bases between. The CDR3 length is 12 residues. CDR3: CASRGYNSPLHF. As DNA, the CDR3 is TGCGCCAGCAGGGGTTATAATTCACCCCTCCACTTT.

The V gene is TRBV11-1, the J gene TRBJ1-2; 7 bases agree with TRBD1. Trimming at V came to 3 bases and at J to 4 bases, leaving 8 bases not matched to a gene. The V gene's germline CDR1 is SGHAT and CDR2 FQDESV (reference sequence). The CDR3 spans 15 residues. CDR3 protein: CASSFMPGQTYGYTF. The CDR3 DNA reads TGTGCCAGCAGCTTTATGCCGGGACAGACCTATGGCTACACCTTC.

The J gene is TRBJ2-3, the V gene TRBV4-1, with 8 bases identical to TRBD1. Germline CDR1 is MGHRA and CDR2 is YSYEKL. The CDR3 extends over 14 amino acids. The trim removed 6 bases at V and 4 bases at J, leaving 6 bases unmatched. CDR3 protein: CASSGQGMSDTQYF. The CDR3 coding sequence is TGCGCCAGCAGTGGACAGGGTATGTCAGATACGCAGTATTTT.

J is TRBJ2-2 and V is TRBV19, with TRBD1 identical over 9 bases. The CDR3 loop spans 15 amino acids. Germline loops: CDR1 LNHDA, CDR2 SQIVND (reference sequence). Trimming at V came to 3 bases and at J to 6 bases, leaving 5 bases not matched to a gene. CDR3 sequence reads: CASSISGQGSGELFF. The CDR3 region has the DNA TGTGCCAGTAGTATTTCGGGACAGGGTTCCGGGGAGCTGTTTTTT. Full variable domain (rest looked up from reference TRBV19 and TRBJ2-2): DGGITQSPKYLFRKEGQNVTLSCEQNLNHDAMYWYRQDPGQGLRLIYYSQIVNDFQKGDIAEGYSVSREKKESFPLTVTSAQKNPTAFYLCASSISGQGSGELFFGEGSRLTVL.

This clone was seen a handful of times. The chain combines TRBV30 with TRBJ1-2, with TRBD1 as a possible D gene (5 bases). The CDR3 sequence is 11 residues long. The V gene's germline CDR1 is GTSNPN and CDR2 SVGIG (reference sequence). Trimming took 4 bases from V and 2 from J, leaving 5 bases between them. CDR3 sequence reads: CAWTGNYGYTF. The CDR3 DNA reads as TGTGCCTGGACAGGGAACTATGGCTACACCTTC.

The gene calls are TRBV2 and TRBJ2-2; 15 bases are a match to TRBD2. J gave up 3 bases and V 10 bases, and 6 bases lay outside the gene matches. Germline CDR1 and CDR2: SNHLY and FYNNEI. The CDR3 consists of 16 residues. CDR3 bases: TGTGCCACTTCCGGGACTAGCGGGAGGTACACCGGGGAGCTGTTTTTT. As protein: CATSGTSGRYTGELFF.

V usage is TRBV9 and J usage is TRBJ1-3, with a weak D call TRBD1 (6 bases). Germline assignment: CDR1 SGDLS and CDR2 YYNGEE. V was trimmed by 0 bases and J by 8 bases, leaving 15 bases between them. There are 15 residues in the CDR3. CDR3 residues: CASSVDTPGEYTIYF. Written as DNA, the CDR3 is TGTGCCAGCAGCGTAGATACTCCAGGGGAGTACACCATATATTTT.

CDR3 sequence: CASSQQGPGNSGNTIYF. CDR3 bases: TGCGCCAGCAGTCAACAGGGCCCAGGGAACTCTGGAAACACCATATATTTT. This rearrangement joins TRBV4-1 to TRBJ1-3; weak D call: TRBD1 (6 bases). The V and J ends lost 6 bases and 0 bases respectively, with 18 bases between them. The CDR3 loop spans 17 amino acids. CDR1 and CDR2 (germline): MGHRA, YSYEKL.

In the case of this clone: Other DNA sequences in the same sample also yield this CDR3. The chain couples TRBV6-5 to TRBJ2-6; the D is unclear. V lost 6 bases, J lost 4 bases, and 4 bases lay in between. The germline gives CDR1 MNHEY, CDR2 SVGAGI. This CDR3 has 12 residues. The CDR3 here is CASRTGANVLTF. Here the CDR3 DNA reads TGTGCCAGCAGGACAGGGGCCAACGTCCTGACTTTC.

This chain connects TRBV5-1 to TRBJ2-3; 7 bases align to TRBD2. CDR3 size: 16 residues. Germline V CDR1 and CDR2: SGHRS, YFSETQ. V was clipped by 2 bases and J by 0 bases; unmatched bases: 6. The CDR3 sequence: CASSFGGGLSTDTQYF. In DNA, the CDR3 is TGCGCCAGCAGCTTTGGGGGGGGGTTAAGCACAGATACGCAGTATTTT.

On this clone: A junction end diverges from the germline sequence, so it may reflect a read error. The chain employs TRBV18 and TRBJ2-7; 9 bases match TRBD2. Germline CDR1 and CDR2: KGHSH and LQKENI. The CDR3 is made up of 18 amino acids. The CDR3 spells CASSSPTSGRTLYYEQYF. Here the CDR3 DNA reads TGTGCCAGCTCATCACCAACTAGCGGGCGAACCCTTTACTACGAGCAGTACTTC.

V is TRBV19 and J is TRBJ2-6, with 9 bases identical to TRBD1. The CDR3 runs 18 residues. V dropped 5 bases and J dropped 0; count of bases not matched to a gene: 8. Germline V gene data show CDR1 as LNHDA and CDR2 as SQIVND (reference sequence). The DNA of the CDR3 is TGTGCCAGTAGTCCGTACCGGGACAGGGTCTCTGGGGCCAACGTCCTGACTTTC. Its protein is CASSPYRDRVSGANVLTF.

The chain uses TRBV6-5 and TRBJ1-6, with D tentatively TRBD1 (5 bases). Deletions cut 7 bases from V and 0 bases from J, with 10 bases between. Germline V gene sequence: CDR1 MNHEY, CDR2 SVGAGI. The CDR3 extends over 15 amino acids. The CDR3 DNA reads as TGTGCCAGCAACCAGGGCCTCTCCTATAATTCACCCCTCCACTTT. Its translation is CASNQGLSYNSPLHF.

The V gene is TRBV5-6, the J gene TRBJ1-6, with no clear D. Trimming removed 4 bases from V and 7 bases from J, with 9 bases in between. The germline CDR1 and CDR2 sequences are SGHDT and YYEEEE. The CDR3 spans 13 residues. DNA for the CDR3: TGTGCCAGCAGCGTTACAGCAAATTCACCCCTCCACTTT. It specifies CASSVTANSPLHF. The variable domain in full, completed from reference TRBV5-6 and TRBJ1-6, reads DAGVTQSPTHLIKTRGQQVTLRCSPKSGHDTVSWYQQALGQGPQFIFQYYEEEERQRGNFPDRFSGHQFPNYSSELNVNALLLGDSALYLCASSVTANSPLHFGNGTRLTVT.

The genes are TRBV5-4 and TRBJ1-1; TRBD1 might be the D (6 bases). Germline V gene data show CDR1 as SGHNT and CDR2 as YYREEE (reference sequence). The CDR3 is 15 amino acids. V was clipped by 3 bases and J by 2 bases, with 14 bases between them. CDR3 DNA: TGTGCCAGCAGCTCCGACGACAGGATTAACACTGAAGCTTTCTTT. Translated, it gives CASSSDDRINTEAFF.